These T cell receptor beta chains were read from a single sample in a study of blood T cells in healthy people across ages. Via MiXCR, TCRdb re-called the 5' RACE reads, giving one row per CDR3 protein. This table has 1.5 million to 2 million distinct CDR3 sequences, 39% appearing once. Input material: blood. The receptors shown here come from a human donor in good health. Both conserved end residues are part of each CDR3. A D gene is named only where the DNA matches it firmly. Not every row has a clone size; where given, it reads once, few, many or a size class.

TRBV6-1,TRBJ1-1,NA,NA,CASSAEWYTEAFF,TGTGCCAGCAGTGCCGAATGGTACACTGAAGCTTTCTTT
TRBV20-1,TRBJ2-5,NA,NA,CSADRTGPTETQYF,TGCAGTGCTGACCGTACAGGGCCAACAGAGACCCAGTACTTC
TRBV29-1,TRBJ1-1,NA,NA,CSVARETEAFF,TGCAGCGTTGCACGGGAGACTGAAGCTTTCTTT
TRBV12-3/TRBV12-4,TRBJ2-7,NA,NA,CASSPTRQGGWQYF,TGTGCCAGCAGTCCCACTCGACAGGGAGGGTGGCAGTACTTC
TRBV27,TRBJ2-7,TRBD1,NA,CASREQGTYEQYF,TGTGCCAGCAGAGAACAGGGGACCTACGAGCAGTACTTC
TRBV5-1,TRBJ1-1,NA,NA,CASSFGAGTTEAFF,TGCGCCAGCAGCTTTGGAGCTGGGACCACTGAAGCTTTCTTT
TRBV24-1,TRBJ2-1,NA,NA,CATSDLETERSSYNEQFF,TGTGCCACCAGTGATTTGGAAACAGAGCGTAGCTCCTACAATGAGCAGTTCTTC
TRBV5-1,TRBJ1-1,NA,NA,CASSTDPSNTEAFF,TGCGCCAGCAGCACTGACCCATCGAACACTGAAGCTTTCTTT
TRBV15,TRBJ2-6,NA,few,CATSRDLIGSGANVLTF,TGTGCCACCAGCAGAGATTTAATCGGGTCTGGGGCCAACGTCCTGACTTTC
TRBV20-1,TRBJ2-7,NA,NA,CSARPGTASYEQYF,TGCAGTGCTAGACCCGGGACCGCATCCTACGAGCAGTACTTC
TRBV7-2,TRBJ2-3,TRBD2,few,CASSLKTSGGAADTQYF,TGTGCCAGCAGCTTAAAGACTAGCGGGGGGGCGGCAGATACGCAGTATTTT
TRBV6-2/TRBV6-3,TRBJ1-2,NA,NA,CASGKDHSNYGYTF,TGTGCCAGCGGAAAGGACCATAGTAACTATGGCTACACCTTC
TRBV3-1,TRBJ2-4,TRBD2,NA,CASSPQTSGRTNEQYF,TGTGCCAGCAGCCCCCAGACTAGCGGGAGGACCAATGAGCAGTACTTC
TRBV20-1,TRBJ2-3,TRBD2,NA,CSASSGYTDTQYF,TGCAGTGCTAGTAGCGGGTACACAGATACGCAGTATTTT
TRBV6-5,TRBJ2-5,NA,NA,CASSYSKAGIDGNEQYF,TGTGCCAGCAGTTACTCGAAGGCGGGGATCGATGGAAATGAGCAGTACTTC
TRBV28,TRBJ2-1,NA,NA,CASSSPNRVRPNNEQFF,TGTGCCAGCAGTTCACCTAACAGGGTCCGGCCAAACAATGAGCAGTTCTTC
TRBV5-1,TRBJ2-3,NA,NA,CASSTGPPESDTQYF,TGCGCCAGCAGCACGGGTCCCCCGGAGTCCGATACGCAGTATTTT
TRBV6-2/TRBV6-3,TRBJ2-7,NA,NA,CASSLFSRYEQYF,TGTGCCAGCAGTTTATTTAGCAGATACGAGCAGTACTTC
TRBV6-6,TRBJ2-1,TRBD1,NA,CASSEDRGPTSGLFF,TGTGCCAGCTCCGAAGACAGGGGCCCTACCAGCGGCCTGTTCTTC
TRBV7-2,TRBJ2-7,TRBD2,NA,CASSLNSGGDHEQYF,TGTGCCAGCAGCTTAAATAGCGGGGGGGACCACGAGCAGTACTTC
TRBV12-3/TRBV12-4,TRBJ2-2,TRBD1,NA,CAGRQGAAGERFF,TGTGCCGGACGACAGGGGGCGGCCGGGGAGCGGTTTTTT
TRBV29-1,TRBJ1-2,NA,many,CSAGPDFNHNYGYTF,TGCAGCGCGGGGCCAGATTTTAACCATAACTATGGCTACACCTTC
TRBV20-1,TRBJ1-4,NA,NA,CSARVSFDSNNEKLFF,TGCAGTGCTAGAGTTTCGTTTGACAGCAACAATGAAAAACTGTTTTTT
TRBV12-3/TRBV12-4,TRBJ1-2,NA,NA,CASSNRLGLSGYTF,TGTGCCAGCAGCAACCGCTTGGGATTGTCTGGCTACACCTTC
TRBV7-2,TRBJ2-3,TRBD1,few,CASSLRGTGIEGSTQYF,TGTGCCAGCAGCTTAAGGGGGACAGGTATTGAAGGGAGTACGCAGTATTTT
TRBV5-1,TRBJ1-4,NA,NA,CAGSLGFGATNEKLFF,TGCGCCGGCAGCTTGGGATTTGGAGCAACTAATGAAAAACTGTTTTTT
TRBV15,TRBJ2-1,NA,NA,CATSRDRQEQFF,TGTGCCACCAGCAGAGATCGGCAGGAGCAGTTCTTC
TRBV6-5,TRBJ1-2,TRBD1,few,CASSYRGTAYGYTF,TGTGCCAGCAGTTACAGAGGGACAGCGTATGGCTACACCTTC
TRBV20-1,TRBJ2-3,TRBD2,NA,CSVRLAGGTDTQYF,TGCAGTGTACGACTAGCGGGGGGTACAGATACGCAGTATTTT
TRBV7-2,TRBJ1-5,TRBD1,NA,CASSLHTGTGFQPQHF,TGTGCCAGCAGCTTACACACCGGGACAGGGTTTCAGCCCCAGCATTTT
TRBV5-1,TRBJ1-1,NA,NA,CASSLVRGSGAFF,TGCGCCAGCAGCTTGGTTCGGGGCTCAGGCGCTTTCTTT
TRBV7-9,TRBJ2-1,NA,few,CASSLVLGGAKNNEQFF,TGTGCCAGCAGCTTAGTTCTTGGCGGGGCGAAGAACAATGAGCAGTTCTTC
TRBV12-3/TRBV12-4,TRBJ2-1,NA,NA,CASRQEGDNEQFF,TGTGCCAGCAGACAGGAGGGCGACAATGAGCAGTTCTTC
TRBV7-9,TRBJ2-5,NA,NA,CASNYRAGEIQETQYF,TGTGCCAGCAACTACAGGGCGGGGGAGATCCAAGAGACCCAGTACTTC
TRBV29-1,TRBJ1-2,NA,many,CSVEENGYTF,TGCAGCGTTGAAGAAAACGGCTACACCTTC
TRBV6-5,TRBJ1-2,NA,few,CASSWGGNSNYGYTF,TGTGCCAGCAGTTGGGGGGGGAACTCTAACTATGGCTACACCTTC
TRBV12-3/TRBV12-4,TRBJ2-3,TRBD2,once,CASSITTSGHTDMQYF,TGTGCCAGCAGTATTACAACTAGCGGGCACACAGATATGCAGTATTTC